The next 24 T cell receptor beta chains were all read from a single sample in a study of T cell repertoires in cytomegalovirus infection. Using its own MiXCR run on the reads, TCRdb lists one record per CDR3 protein. The table has approximately 700,000 distinct CDR3 sequences, 35% seen once; the top ten hold roughly 2.9%. Sequenced input: PBMCs. The receptors here all came from a human donor in good health (CMV status not recorded). Some clones in this sample may be carry-over from other donors' samples.

This clonotype was observed a handful of times. This rearrangement joins TRBV20-1 to TRBJ2-3, with D possibly called TRBD1 or TRBD2 (6 bases each). Trimming removed 6 bases at V and 6 bases at J, with 19 bases between. The CDR3 has 14 amino acids. Per the germline V gene, CDR1 is DFQATT and CDR2 is SNEGSKA (reference sequence). CDR3 protein: CSAQKGGPKDTQYF. In DNA form, the CDR3 reads TGCAGTGCCCAAAAGGGGGGCCCGAAGGATACGCAGTATTTT.

The chain uses TRBV20-1 and TRBJ1-1; TRBD1 matches 8 bases. This CDR3 spans 13 amino acids. With 5 bases clipped from V and 0 bases from J, the junction kept 2 bases outside the gene matches. Germline V gene lookup returns CDR1 DFQATT and CDR2 SNEGSKA (reference sequence). The CDR3 DNA reads TGCAGTGCTCACAGGGGGATGAACACTGAAGCTTTCTTT. This encodes CSAHRGMNTEAFF.

The rearrangement links TRBV6-1 to TRBJ2-1, with D unresolved. Germline CDR1 is MNHNS and CDR2 is SASEGT. The CDR3 length is 17 residues. V was clipped by 0 bases and J by 2 bases, with 14 bases between them. CDR3 nucleotides: TGTGCCAGCAGTGAAGCGAAAGGGTTAAACGCCTACAATGAGCAGTTCTTC. Its translation: CASSEAKGLNAYNEQFF.

This sequence joins TRBV6-5 and TRBJ2-1; a weak D match, TRBD1 (6 bases). V gave up 1 base and J gave up 2 bases, with 12 bases separating them. The CDR3 runs 16 residues. Germline V gene sequence: CDR1 MNHEY, CDR2 SVGAGI. The CDR3 region is CASSYYPSGAYNEQFF. The DNA for the CDR3 is TGTGCCAGCAGTTACTATCCGTCAGGGGCCTACAATGAGCAGTTCTTC.

This clonotype turned up a few times. The chain combines TRBV5-8 with TRBJ2-1, with D maybe TRBD1 (6 bases). CDR3 length: 15 residues. Trimming took 1 base from V and 0 from J, leaving 8 bases between them. From germline, CDR1 is SGHTS and CDR2 YDEGEE. CDR3 nucleotide sequence: TGTGCCAGCAGCTTGCGACAGGTCTCCTACAATGAGCAGTTCTTC. It encodes CASSLRQVSYNEQFF.

The chain links TRBV27 to TRBJ2-3; 11 bases line up with TRBD2. V lost 6 bases and J lost 1; bases outside the gene matches: 15. Germline lookup yields CDR1 MNHEY and CDR2 SMNVEV (reference sequence). The CDR3 is 19 amino acids. The CDR3 protein is CASSLGLAGGRRGTDTQYF. DNA for the CDR3: TGTGCCAGCAGCCTGGGGCTAGCGGGGGGCCGGCGGGGCACAGATACGCAGTATTTT.

This sequence joins TRBV20-1 and TRBJ1-2; D gene ambiguous. The V gene's germline CDR1 is DFQATT and CDR2 SNEGSKA (reference sequence). V was clipped by 0 bases and J by 2 bases, with 1 base between them. This CDR3 is 11 amino acids long. The CDR3 spells CSARENYGYTF. As DNA, the CDR3 is TGCAGTGCTAGAGAAAACTATGGCTACACCTTC.

This clonotype appeared a few times. The rearrangement uses TRBV12-3 or TRBV12-4 and TRBJ1-1, with D tentatively TRBD1 (6 bases). This CDR3 comprises 16 residues. Trimming left V 4 bases short and J 4 bases short, with 19 bases between. CDR3 in amino acids: CASSWWGTGPGTEAFF. The DNA of the CDR3 is TGTGCCAGCAGTTGGTGGGGCACAGGGCCGGGCACTGAAGCTTTCTTT.

The chain is built from TRBV20-1 and TRBJ2-7; 9 bases match TRBD1. The V segment lost 6 bases and the J segment 6 bases; nucleotides outside the gene matches: 9. The germline gives CDR1 DFQATT, CDR2 SNEGSKA (reference sequence). The CDR3 totals 13 residues. CDR3 bases: TGCAGTGCCCCGGGACAGGGTGCCGGCGAGCAGTACTTC. This codes for CSAPGQGAGEQYF.

This clonotype showed up just a few times. The chain carries TRBV4-1 and TRBJ2-4; TRBD1 is a possible D gene (5 bases). The germline CDR1 and CDR2 sequences are MGHRA and YSYEKL. The CDR3 runs 15 residues. V was clipped by 0 bases and J by 4 bases, with 10 bases between them. The CDR3 nucleotides are TGCGCCAGCAGCCAAGAAGGGGTCGGGAAAAACATTCAGTACTTC. The encoded protein is CASSQEGVGKNIQYF.

The rearrangement links TRBV5-4 to TRBJ2-3, with D possibly being TRBD2 (6 bases). V was shortened by 2 bases and J by 2 bases, with 15 bases between the two germline ends. The CDR3 has 16 amino acids. Germline V gene lookup returns CDR1 SGHNT and CDR2 YYREEE (reference sequence). The chain's CDR3 is CASSFRASADTDTQYF. DNA for the CDR3: TGTGCCAGCAGCTTCCGGGCTAGCGCAGACACAGATACGCAGTATTTT.

This clonotype came up many times. The chain combines TRBV7-8 with TRBJ1-2, with 10 nucleotides matching TRBD1. CDR1 and CDR2 (germline): SGHVS, FQNEAQ. The CDR3 contains 14 residues. V gave up 5 bases and J gave up 4 bases; unmatched junction bases: 4. CDR3 protein: CASSGRDRGYGYTF. The CDR3 bases are TGTGCCAGCAGCGGCCGGGACAGGGGCTATGGCTACACCTTC.

This chain connects TRBV19 to TRBJ2-2; no definite D call. Germline V lookup: CDR1 LNHDA, CDR2 SQIVND (reference sequence). The CDR3 contains 14 residues. Deletions cut 7 bases from V and 1 base from J, with 10 bases between. The CDR3 protein is CASNFQMNTGELFF. Written as DNA, the CDR3 is TGTGCCAGTAATTTTCAAATGAACACCGGGGAGCTGTTTTTT.

This clonotype has a handful of counts. This chain links TRBV2 with TRBJ1-2, with D uncertain. Germline loops: CDR1 SNHLY, CDR2 FYNNEI. V was shortened by 4 bases and J by 2 bases, with 8 bases between the two germline ends. The CDR3 consists of 13 residues. In DNA form, the CDR3 reads TGTGCCAGCAGTGTGTCGGGGAACTATGGCTACACCTTC. Amino acids: CASSVSGNYGYTF.

V and J are TRBV7-2 and TRBJ2-7; possible D gene TRBD2, 7 bases. Germline V CDR1 and CDR2: SGHTA, FQGNSA. The V gene lost 3 bases and the J gene lost 2 bases, with 17 bases spanning the gap. The CDR3 is 16 amino acids. The CDR3 nucleotides read TGTGCCAGCAGCTTTGAAGGGGGGGAACTTACCTACGAGCAGTACTTC. Translating gives CASSFEGGELTYEQYF.

The chain has TRBV6-6 and TRBJ1-2; a weak D match, TRBD1 (5 bases). V dropped 5 bases and J dropped 3 bases, with 13 bases sitting between them. This CDR3 is 14 amino acids long. Germline CDR1 reads MNHNY; CDR2 reads SVGAGI (reference sequence). The CDR3 region has the DNA TGTGCCAGCAGTGGGGGAGAGGGGTACTATGGCTACACCTTC. This gives the protein CASSGGEGYYGYTF.

V and J are TRBV20-1 and TRBJ1-5; no clear D. The CDR3 loop spans 14 amino acids. V was trimmed by 4 bases and J by 5 bases, leaving 15 bases between them. CDR1 DFQATT and CDR2 SNEGSKA come from the germline V gene (reference sequence). The CDR3 coding sequence is TGCAGTGCTAACTCCCGAGGGCTTGATCAGCCCCAGCATTTT. Its protein is CSANSRGLDQPQHF.

At least ten counts were recorded for this clonotype. The chain is built from TRBV7-8 and TRBJ2-5; D gene unclear. The CDR3 length is 13 residues. V lost 5 bases and J lost 7, with 14 bases in between. The germline gives CDR1 SGHVS, CDR2 FQNEAQ. The CDR3, as DNA: TGTGCCAGCAGCCCTTTTGAGCTCGCGACCCAGTACTTC. This translates into CASSPFELATQYF.

The rearrangement links TRBV12-3 or TRBV12-4 to TRBJ2-3; no reliable D call. The V gene lost 7 bases and the J gene lost 5 bases, with 7 bases spanning the gap. The CDR3 contains 11 residues. CDR3 in DNA: TGTGCCAGCAATACCGGAGATACGCAGTATTTT. It encodes CASNTGDTQYF.

This clonotype was detected only a few times. This chain links TRBV10-3 with TRBJ2-3; D unclear. The germline V gene has CDR1 ENHRY and CDR2 SYGVKD. V dropped 3 bases and J dropped 4 bases, with 5 bases sitting between them. The CDR3 is 12 residues long. The CDR3 loop is CAISDGPDTQYF. The CDR3 nucleotides read TGTGCCATCAGTGATGGCCCAGATACGCAGTATTTT.

The table lists this clonotype with many counts. This sequence joins TRBV7-9 and TRBJ2-1; D possibly matches TRBD1 or TRBD2 (7 bases each). Trimming removed 1 base at V and 7 bases at J, with 14 bases between. Germline-derived CDR1 and CDR2 are SEHNR and FQNEAQ (reference sequence). This CDR3 has 15 residues. CDR3 in DNA: TGTGCCAGCAGCTTAGTTCCAGGGGGGGTGAATGAGCAGTTCTTC. Protein product: CASSLVPGGVNEQFF.

This clonotype was seen repeatedly, ten times or more. V and J are TRBV7-2 and TRBJ2-1; no reliable D call. With 5 bases removed from V and 7 bases from J, the gap between germline ends came to 12 bases. The CDR3 has 13 residues. Per the germline V gene, CDR1 is SGHTA and CDR2 is FQGNSA. The DNA of the CDR3 is TGTGCCAGCAGCCAGACGAAGAGGAATGAGCAGTTCTTC. It specifies CASSQTKRNEQFF.

This sequence joins TRBV6-1 and TRBJ2-3, with a tentative D call TRBD1 (5 bases). The V and J ends lost 5 bases and 1 base respectively, with 16 bases between them. Germline CDR1 MNHNS, CDR2 SASEGT. The CDR3 contains 16 residues. CDR3: CASSLRIKGGTDTQYF. CDR3 coding DNA: TGTGCCAGCAGTCTCCGTATCAAAGGGGGCACAGATACGCAGTATTTT.

The chain combines TRBV28 with TRBJ2-7; TRBD1 might be the D (5 bases). This CDR3 is 12 amino acids long. Germline CDR1 is MDHEN and CDR2 is SYDVKM. V shed 7 bases and J shed 5 bases, with 12 bases lying between them. The CDR3 coding sequence is TGTGCCAGCAATACAGGCCTCAACGAGCAGTACTTC. Its protein product is CASNTGLNEQYF.